A selection of T cell receptor beta chains follows, all from one sample in a study of blood T cell repertoires in COVID-19. Produced via immunoSEQ multiplex PCR; TCRdb's table is partial and in-frame only. The table has some 140,000 clones, more than 75% seen once. The specimen was peripheral blood. The receptors were sampled from a man between 50 and 59 years old with active COVID-19. Each CDR3 is given with its conserved first and last residue. D genes are given only for firm matches. Some rows mark clone size as missing; the rest say once, few, many or name a class of expanded clone.

abundance,j_gene,d_gene,v_gene,CDR3nt,CDR3aa
NA,TRBJ1-1,TRBD1,TRBV5-6,TGTGCCAGCAGCAGGGGACAGCTCATGAACACTGAAGCTTTCTTT,CASSRGQLMNTEAFF
NA,TRBJ2-3,TRBD2,TRBV24-1,TGTGCCACCAGTGACCCGGGGGGTCATACGCAGTATTTT,CATSDPGGHTQYF
NA,TRBJ2-5,TRBD1,TRBV7-8,TGTGCCAGCAGCTTCGTCACAGGGGAACAAGAGACCCAGTACTTC,CASSFVTGEQETQYF
few,TRBJ1-1,NA,TRBV7-2,TGTGCCAGCAGGGGAGCCTTGGCGGTGAACACTGAAGCTTTCTTT,CASRGALAVNTEAFF
NA,TRBJ2-2,NA,TRBV30,TGTGCCTGGAGTGTAAAGACTGACACCGGGGAGCTGTTTTTT,CAWSVKTDTGELFF
NA,TRBJ1-4,TRBD1,TRBV10-3,TGTGCCATCAGTGAGAGGGGACAGGAACTGTTTTTT,CAISERGQELFF
NA,TRBJ1-2,NA,TRBV2,TGTGCCAGCATTGCGGAACAGGGAAACTATGGCTACACCTTC,CASIAEQGNYGYTF
NA,TRBJ1-2,NA,TRBV7-6,TGTGCCAGCAGCCAGCGCGGGGGAGGGAGACTAACTAACTATGGCTACACCTTC,CASSQRGGGRLTNYGYTF
NA,TRBJ1-4,NA,TRBV25-1,TGTGCCAGCAGTGATTGGGGCATAAGGGGAATCCTGTTTTTT,CASSDWGIRGILFF
NA,TRBJ1-3,TRBD1,TRBV7-9,TGTGCCAGCAGCTCTATTGGGACAGGGCGGACTGGAAACACCATATATTTT,CASSSIGTGRTGNTIYF
NA,TRBJ1-4,TRBD1,TRBV9,TGTGCCAGCAGCGGGACAGGTATCGAAAAACTGTTTTTT,CASSGTGIEKLFF
NA,TRBJ2-2,NA,TRBV25-1,TGTGCCAGCACCCCACCCCAGGGAACCACCGGGGAGCTGTTTTTT,CASTPPQGTTGELFF
NA,TRBJ2-5,NA,TRBV3-1/TRBV3-2,TGTGCCAGCAGCCAAGATTCGGCTAGGACCCAGTACTTC,CASSQDSARTQYF
few,TRBJ2-7,TRBD1,TRBV6-5,TGTGCCAGCCAGATAGGGACAGGGATCTACGAGCAGTACTTC,CASQIGTGIYEQYF
NA,TRBJ1-4,NA,TRBV5-1,TGCGCCAGCAGCCCCATCCAGGGGTTAGATGAAAAACTGTTTTTT,CASSPIQGLDEKLFF
NA,TRBJ1-2,NA,TRBV3-1/TRBV3-2,TGTGCCAGCAGCCAAGCTGACCAGGGTTTCGGCTACACCTTC,CASSQADQGFGYTF
NA,TRBJ2-1,TRBD2,TRBV27,TGTGCCAGCAGTCTAGCGGGGGTCAGTTACAATGAGCAGTTCTTC,CASSLAGVSYNEQFF
NA,TRBJ2-7,NA,TRBV5-1,TGCGCCAGCAGCTTGGCCGGCGGGTCGGGTTACGAGCAGTACTTC,CASSLAGGSGYEQYF
once,TRBJ1-1,TRBD1,TRBV13,TGTGCCAGCAGCCGACAGGGGAGGGGCACTGAAGCTTTCTTT,CASSRQGRGTEAFF
few,TRBJ1-6,TRBD1,TRBV10-3,TGTGCCACCGACAGGGGAGGCTCCTATAATTCACCCCTCCACTTT,CATDRGGSYNSPLHF
NA,TRBJ2-5,TRBD1,TRBV5-1,TGCGCCAGCAGCCAAACCGGGACAGGAGGAGAGACCCAGTACTTC,CASSQTGTGGETQYF
NA,TRBJ2-2,NA,TRBV5-4,TGTGCCAGCAGCTTTGGTGGGGGCGTCGACACCGGGGAGCTGTTTTTT,CASSFGGGVDTGELFF
NA,TRBJ2-5,NA,TRBV9,TGTGCCAGCAGCGTATCCGAAGAGGAGACCCAGTACTTC,CASSVSEEETQYF
NA,TRBJ1-1,NA,TRBV6-6,TGTGCCAGCAGTCCCTCCCAGGGGCGAAACACTGAAGCTTTCTTT,CASSPSQGRNTEAFF
NA,TRBJ1-1,NA,TRBV6-2/TRBV6-3,TGTGCCAGCAGCCTGGGGGTTGTTGGGAGGAAAAACACTGAAGCTTTCTTT,CASSLGVVGRKNTEAFF
few,TRBJ1-3,NA,TRBV19,TGTGCCAGTACCCGGGACAATGGAAACACCATATATTTT,CASTRDNGNTIYF
NA,TRBJ2-7,NA,TRBV5-1,TGCGCCAGCAGCTTGGGCGGGGTAGGCGAGCAGTACTTC,CASSLGGVGEQYF
NA,TRBJ1-2,NA,TRBV5-1,TGCGCCAGCACCCACCCGGGAGGCAATGGCTACACCTTC,CASTHPGGNGYTF
once,TRBJ2-7,TRBD1,TRBV5-1,TGCGCCAGCAGCTTGGCCGGGACAGGGAACGAGCAGTACTTC,CASSLAGTGNEQYF
NA,TRBJ2-6,NA,TRBV19,TGTGCCAGTAGTATAACCTACGGTGCTGGGGCCAACGTCCTGACTTTC,CASSITYGAGANVLTF
few,TRBJ1-3,NA,TRBV20-1,TGCAGTGCTAGCCTACGAAACACCATATATTTT,CSASLRNTIYF
NA,TRBJ1-6,NA,TRBV5-1,TGCGCCAGCCGCCTCGGTTCGGATTCACCCCTCCACTTT,CASRLGSDSPLHF
NA,TRBJ1-5,TRBD1,TRBV9,TGTGCCAGCAGCGTACACAGGGGGCGACCGAATCAGCCCCAGCATTTT,CASSVHRGRPNQPQHF
NA,TRBJ2-1,TRBD2,TRBV10-3,TGTGCCATCCGCCCTAGCGGGGGAGTATATAACAATGAGCAGTTCTTC,CAIRPSGGVYNNEQFF
NA,TRBJ1-5,NA,TRBV25-1,TGTGCCAGCAGTGACAGGGCTAATAGCAATCAGCCCCAGCATTTT,CASSDRANSNQPQHF
NA,TRBJ1-2,TRBD1,TRBV12-3/TRBV12-4,TGTGCCAGCAGCCAGGGGGACTATGGCTACACCTTC,CASSQGDYGYTF
once,TRBJ2-1,TRBD2,TRBV6-1,TGTGCCAGCAGTGGACGGACTAGCGGGGGGGCTAATGAGCAGTTCTTC,CASSGRTSGGANEQFF
NA,TRBJ1-6,NA,TRBV19,TGTGCCAGTAGTATCCGGAGGTCCTATAATTCACCCCTCCACTTT,CASSIRRSYNSPLHF
once,TRBJ2-7,TRBD1,TRBV29-1,TGCAGCGTTGAGGGACAGGGCTACGAGCAGTACTTC,CSVEGQGYEQYF
NA,TRBJ1-3,TRBD1,TRBV4-1,TGCGCCAGCAGCCGAGGACAGGGGGTTGACACCATATATTTT,CASSRGQGVDTIYF
NA,TRBJ2-7,NA,TRBV19,TGTGCCAGTAGTCTTGGGGGGTCCTACGAGCAGTACTTC,CASSLGGSYEQYF
NA,TRBJ2-7,TRBD1,TRBV11-3,TGTGCCAGCAGCCCACAGGGGTCATCCGACTCCTACGAGCAGTACTTC,CASSPQGSSDSYEQYF
NA,TRBJ1-2,NA,TRBV28,TGTGCCAGCAGTGGAGGGCTTATCTATGGCTACACCTTC,CASSGGLIYGYTF
NA,TRBJ1-1,NA,TRBV6-6,TGTGCCAGCAGTTATGGGCCAAACACTGAAGCTTTCTTT,CASSYGPNTEAFF
NA,TRBJ1-1,TRBD1,TRBV27,TGTGCCAGCAGTTTAGGGGGGACAGTGAACACTGAAGCTTTCTTT,CASSLGGTVNTEAFF
NA,TRBJ2-3,NA,TRBV5-8,TGTGCCAGCAGCTCTTCCCCCGGTTGGGAGACGCAGTATTTT,CASSSSPGWETQYF
NA,TRBJ2-2,TRBD1,TRBV5-1,TGCGCCAGCGCGACAGGGGGGAACACCGGGGAGCTGTTTTTT,CASATGGNTGELFF
NA,TRBJ2-7,TRBD2,TRBV7-2,TGTGCCAGCAGCCCCCACTCAATCCCCGGGACTAGCTCCTACGAGCAGTACTTC,CASSPHSIPGTSSYEQYF
few,TRBJ1-5,TRBD1,TRBV6-6,TGTGCCAGCAGATGGGACAGGGAAAATCAGCCCCAGCATTTT,CASRWDRENQPQHF
NA,TRBJ1-2,NA,TRBV15,TGTGCCACCAGCAGAGATCCCCTTCTCGGGTATGGCTACACCTTC,CATSRDPLLGYGYTF
NA,TRBJ1-5,NA,TRBV20-1,TGCAGTGCTAGTGAAGGGGTCGGTCAGCCCCAGCATTTT,CSASEGVGQPQHF
NA,TRBJ2-1,TRBD2,TRBV7-9,TGTGCCAGCAGCTCCGGACTAGCGGGGGGGGTTCTCGATGAGCAGTTCTTC,CASSSGLAGGVLDEQFF
once,TRBJ2-7,NA,TRBV7-9,TGTGCCAGCGAGAGCTCCTACGAGCAGTACTTC,CASESSYEQYF
NA,TRBJ1-6,NA,TRBV12-5,TGTGCTAGTTCCTCTGGTTGGGGCAGGGTCGAAGATCTCCACTTT,CASSSGWGRVEDLHF
NA,TRBJ2-3,NA,TRBV5-4,TGTGCCAGCAGCCCGCCAGGGGGGCAGGCAGATACGCAGTATTTT,CASSPPGGQADTQYF
once,TRBJ1-4,NA,TRBV2,TGTGCCAGCAGGGGGCAGCTAGGTGAAAAACTGTTTTTT,CASRGQLGEKLFF
NA,TRBJ1-5,NA,TRBV7-9,TGTGCCAGCAGCTCCTCCGGGGGGGGAATTCAGCCCCAGCATTTT,CASSSSGGGIQPQHF